The 7 T cell receptor beta chains presented below share a single source sample, sequenced in a study of T cell repertoires in cytomegalovirus infection. TCRdb redid the calling of the reads with MiXCR, one entry per CDR3 protein. The sample has under 600,000 distinct CDR3 sequences; more than 15% are singletons. What was sequenced was CD8+ T cells from PBMCs. Receptors were obtained from a human donor in good health (CMV status not recorded). Some clones in this sample may be carry-over from other donors' samples.

This clonotype occurred many times. The CDR3 sequence is CASSQGGWGSTDTQYF. The CDR3 coding sequence is TGCGCCAGCAGCCAAGGGGGGTGGGGGAGCACAGATACGCAGTATTTT. The chain employs TRBV4-1 and TRBJ2-3, with D perhaps assigned TRBD1 or TRBD2 (5 bases each). With 1 base removed from V and 0 bases from J, the gap between germline ends came to 11 bases. CDR1 is MGHRA and CDR2 is YSYEKL in the germline V gene. The CDR3 length is 16 residues.

There are many counts of this clonotype. The J gene is TRBJ2-1, the V gene TRBV14; no reliable D call. The CDR3 runs 15 residues. Trimming took 1 base from V and 5 from J, leaving 12 bases between them. Germline CDR1 reads SGHDN; CDR2 reads FVKESK. The CDR3 DNA reads as TGTGCCAGCAGCCAAGTCCTGACCTTAAACAATGAGCAGTTCTTC. Translating it yields CASSQVLTLNNEQFF.

Ten or more counts support this clonotype. For the CDR3, the DNA is TGTGCCAGTAGTGGGCCCTATTTTAGCTCCTACAATGAGCAGTTCTTC. The encoded protein is CASSGPYFSSYNEQFF. This rearrangement joins TRBV19 to TRBJ2-1; D uncertain. CDR3 length: 16 amino acids. V was cut by 5 bases and J by 0 bases, with 14 bases left in between. Germline V gene sequence: CDR1 LNHDA, CDR2 SQIVND (reference sequence).

The table lists this clonotype with a few counts. This chain joins TRBV29-1 and TRBJ2-7; D ambiguous. The CDR3 totals 12 residues. Germline lookup yields CDR1 SQVTM and CDR2 ANQGSEA. Trimming left V 6 bases short and J 2 bases short, with 11 bases between. CDR3 bases: TGCAGCGTCCGGTTGGACGCCTACGAGCAGTACTTC. Residues: CSVRLDAYEQYF.

The V call is TRBV11-2, the J call TRBJ1-1; a possible D gene is TRBD1 (5 bases). Trimming took off 2 bases at V and 1 base at J, with 17 bases between the two ends. The germline CDR1 and CDR2 sequences are SGHAT and FQNNGV. The CDR3 extends over 17 amino acids. CDR3 residues: CASSLWRTRSGNTEAFF. CDR3 nucleotides: TGTGCCAGCAGCTTATGGAGGACACGGTCAGGGAACACTGAAGCTTTCTTT.

The sample holds a few counts of this clonotype. The chain has TRBV9 and TRBJ2-7, with TRBD1 identical over 7 bases. This CDR3 spans 14 amino acids. CDR1 SGDLS and CDR2 YYNGEE come from the germline V gene. With 3 bases clipped from V and 2 bases from J, the junction kept 5 bases outside the gene matches. The CDR3 DNA is TGTGCCAGCAGCGGTCAGGGGGTCGCCTACGAGCAGTACTTC. Translating it yields CASSGQGVAYEQYF.

This clonotype was seen repeatedly, ten times or more. This chain joins TRBV27 and TRBJ2-1; TRBD2 agrees at 7 bases. From germline, CDR1 is MNHEY and CDR2 SMNVEV (reference sequence). The CDR3 contains 15 residues. V shed 7 bases and J 7 bases; nucleotides not matched to a gene: 13. This CDR3 reads CASTLSRSGDNEQFF. The DNA for the CDR3 is TGTGCCAGCACCCTCTCTCGAAGCGGGGATAATGAGCAGTTCTTC.